Each of the 12 T cell receptor beta chains below was sequenced from the same sample in a study of T cells in Graves' hyperthyroidism and ophthalmopathy. Amplification targeted TCR beta CDR3 regions from RNA transcripts. HTBI primers drove first-round RT-PCR of the TCR CDR3. MiXCR, run by TCRdb on the multiplex PCR reads, gives a single entry per CDR3 protein. The table shows 350,000 or so distinct CDR3 sequences, with approximately 18% occurring only once. The source material was blood. The receptors were sampled from a middle-aged woman with Graves' ophthalmopathy.

In this sample, this clonotype turned up many times. The genes are TRBV27 and TRBJ2-7; 10 nucleotides agree with TRBD2. CDR3 length equals 14 residues. CDR1 and CDR2 from the germline V gene are MNHEY and SMNVEV (reference sequence). V shed 2 bases, J shed 2 bases, and the junction held 0 bases outside the gene matches. In DNA, the CDR3 is TGTGCCAGCAGTTTAGGGACTAGCGCCTACGAGCAGTACTTC. This sequence encodes CASSLGTSAYEQYF.

The chain carries TRBV20-1 and TRBJ2-7; no clear D. The end of the DNA is better explained by TRBJ2-1, so the J call may be wrong. Germline CDR1 and CDR2: DFQATT and SNEGSKA (reference sequence). The CDR3 is 16 residues long. CDR3 bases: TGCAGTGCTAGAGATCGCCCAGTCGTGAGCTCCTACGAGCAGTTCTTC. It specifies CSARDRPVVSSYEQFF.

This clonotype was counted ten times or more. The CDR3 DNA sequence: TGCAGTGCAGCCGGGACAGGGTACTACGAGCAGTACTTC. Translated: CSAAGTGYYEQYF. J is TRBJ2-7 and V is TRBV20-1; the match to TRBD1 covers 9 bases. Germline loops: CDR1 DFQATT, CDR2 SNEGSKA (reference sequence). The CDR3 is made up of 13 amino acids. Trimming removed 6 bases from V and 3 bases from J; junction bases left unmatched: 6.

Only a few counts were recorded for this clonotype. V usage is TRBV18 and J usage is TRBJ1-5; 12 nucleotides match TRBD1. With V trimmed by 3 bases and J by 6 bases, 3 bases remained unmatched. CDR1 and CDR2 (germline): KGHSH, LQKENI. The CDR3 totals 15 residues. CDR3 bases: TGTGCCAGCTCACCCGGGACAGGGGGCTTTCAGCCCCAGCATTTT. Its protein product is CASSPGTGGFQPQHF.

This clonotype has ten or more counts. The DNA for the CDR3 is TGCGCCAGCAGCTTGGTCGGGGACGAGCAGTACTTC. As protein: CASSLVGDEQYF. The chain uses TRBV5-1 and TRBJ2-7; D possibly corresponds to TRBD2 (5 bases). The CDR3 contains 12 residues. The ends were cut back, 0 bases at V and 5 bases at J, with 6 bases in the middle. Germline V gives CDR1 SGHRS, CDR2 YFSETQ.

This clonotype was counted many times. J is TRBJ2-7 and V is TRBV29-1, with 7 bases matching TRBD2. There are 12 residues in the CDR3. In germline, CDR1 is SQVTM, CDR2 ANQGSEA. V was pared by 4 bases and J by 0 bases, with 0 bases of the junction left unmatched. CDR3 coding DNA: TGCAGCGTTGGACTAGCCTCCTACGAGCAGTACTTC. Translated, it gives CSVGLASYEQYF.

V gene TRBV30 combines with J gene TRBJ2-7, with D tentatively TRBD2 (6 bases). Trimming shortened V by 2 bases and J by 5 bases, and 10 bases separated the two germline ends. The CDR3 is 12 residues long. Germline V gene lookup returns CDR1 GTSNPN and CDR2 SVGIG (reference sequence). The CDR3 nucleotides are TGTGCCTGGAGTTTTCGGGAGCACGAGCAGTACTTC. This encodes CAWSFREHEQYF.

The chain carries TRBV6-1 and TRBJ2-2; 7 nucleotides line up with TRBD1. V was clipped by 4 bases and J by 4 bases; unmatched bases: 6. The CDR3 loop spans 15 amino acids. Germline V CDR1 and CDR2: MNHNS, SASEGT. In DNA form, the CDR3 reads TGTGCCAGCAGTGTACCACAGGGGACCACCGGGGAGCTGTTTTTT. Amino acids: CASSVPQGTTGELFF.

This clonotype was counted at least ten times. V and J are TRBV19 and TRBJ1-5, with unresolved D. The V end was cut by 7 bases, the J end by 10 bases, with 14 bases between. Germline V gene lookup returns CDR1 LNHDA and CDR2 SQIVND (reference sequence). This CDR3 is 12 amino acids long. In DNA form, the CDR3 reads TGTGCCAGTAATGCCGGTACGGGCCCCCAGCATTTT. This gives the protein CASNAGTGPQHF.

There are a few counts of this clonotype. V and J are TRBV4-3 and TRBJ1-1, with 8 bases aligning to TRBD1. The trim removed 3 bases at V and 5 bases at J, leaving 2 bases unmatched. Germline V gives CDR1 LGHNA, CDR2 YSLEER. The CDR3 is 13 amino acids. CDR3 coding DNA: TGCGCCAGCAGCCAGTACAGGGGGACTGAAGCTTTCTTT. Its protein is CASSQYRGTEAFF.

This clonotype showed up many times. The chain recombines TRBV10-3 with TRBJ2-6; D not resolved. Germline V CDR1 and CDR2: ENHRY, SYGVKD. Trimming shortened V by 3 bases and J by 0 bases, and 6 bases separated the two germline ends. CDR3 length: 15 residues. CDR3 sequence reads: CAISDSTSGANVLTF. The CDR3 coding sequence is TGTGCCATCAGTGATTCGACCTCTGGGGCCAACGTCCTGACTTTC.

This clonotype was counted at least ten times. This chain connects TRBV6-2 or TRBV6-3 to TRBJ2-5; the match to TRBD2 covers 15 bases. Germline CDR1 MNHEY, CDR2 SVGEGT. V was pared by 4 bases and J by 5 bases, with 5 bases of the junction left unmatched. This CDR3 is 16 amino acids long. CDR3 in amino acids: CASSWTSGRAGETQYF. DNA for the CDR3: TGTGCCAGCAGTTGGACTAGCGGGAGGGCCGGGGAGACCCAGTACTTC.